This T cell receptor (beta chain) was recorded in a study of blood T cell repertoires in COVID-19. Study context: PBMCs, B-cell-depleted T cells, or T cells were the source of the cDNA or gDNA that made up the material.

Sequenced by immunoSEQ multiplex PCR; TCRdb stores in-frame clones only, minus some. The table lists 37,000 or so clones, around three quarters of them singletons, with about 2.1% in the top ten. This TCR came from a man aged 60 to 75 with active COVID-19. The specimen sequenced was peripheral blood.

The CDR3 is CASSLDQPGWATNEQFF. CDR3 nucleotide sequence: TGTGCCAGCAGCTTAGATCAGCCAGGGTGGGCCACCAATGAGCAGTTCTTC. This chain uses TRBV11-2 with TRBJ2-1; the D gene is possibly TRBD1 (5 bases). The CDR3 runs to 17 residues. V gave up 0 bases and J gave up 6 bases, with 18 bases separating them. CDR1 SGHAT and CDR2 FQNNGV come from the germline V gene.